This entry lists 27 T cell receptor beta chains sequenced from one sample in a study of T cells in Graves' hyperthyroidism and ophthalmopathy. TCR beta CDR3 regions were amplified from RNA transcripts. TCR CDR3 underwent first-round RT-PCR with the HTBI primer set. One entry per CDR3 protein results from TCRdb running MiXCR on the multiplex PCR reads. The table shows about 350,000 distinct CDR3 sequences, with about a fifth occurring only once. Source material: blood. The receptor source for this set is a woman between 18 and 30 years old with Graves' hyperthyroidism.

This clonotype has a handful of counts. This may stem from a read error, because a much larger clone lies one nucleotide away. Without the conserved terminal phenylalanine or tryptophan, this CDR3 likely stems from a read error. The chain joins TRBV6-1 to TRBJ2-2, with 9 bases lining up with TRBD1. The trim removed 6 bases at V and 2 bases at J, leaving 7 bases unmatched. This CDR3 contains 16 residues. Looked up from germline, CDR1 is MNHNS and CDR2 is SASEGT. The CDR3 DNA follows: TGTGCCAGCAGGGGGACAGGGTTTAGAAACACCGGGGAGCTGTTTTTG. Amino acids: CASRGTGFRNTGELFL.

Ten or more counts support this clonotype. V is TRBV20-1 and J is TRBJ2-2; 8 nucleotides align to TRBD2. The CDR3 is made up of 14 amino acids. Germline V gives CDR1 DFQATT, CDR2 SNEGSKA (reference sequence). With V trimmed by 3 bases and J by 7 bases, 7 bases remained unmatched. This chain's CDR3 is CSARDSGEVGELFF. DNA for the CDR3: TGCAGTGCTAGGGATAGCGGGGAGGTCGGGGAGCTGTTTTTT.

This clonotype was found many times. The rearrangement uses TRBV27 and TRBJ1-5; D remains unclear. CDR1 MNHEY and CDR2 SMNVEV come from the germline V gene (reference sequence). The CDR3 is 13 residues long. The germline V and J ends were trimmed by 3 bases and 9 bases, with 12 bases remaining between them. CDR3 protein: CASSLFAGRPQHF. The CDR3 coding sequence is TGTGCCAGCAGTTTGTTCGCCGGCCGGCCCCAGCATTTT.

J is TRBJ2-2 and V is TRBV18, with D unresolved. Looked up from germline, CDR1 is KGHSH and CDR2 is LQKENI. Deletions cut 6 bases from V and 2 bases from J, with 13 bases between. There are 15 residues in the CDR3. This chain's CDR3 is CASSLTSRNTGELFF. CDR3 nucleotides: TGTGCCAGCTCGCTGACTTCACGAAACACCGGGGAGCTGTTTTTT. Based on the CDR3 plus reference TRBV18 and TRBJ2-2, the full variable domain is NAGVMQNPRHLVRRRGQEARLRCSPMKGHSHVYWYRQLPEEGLKFMVYLQKENIIDESGMPKERFSAEFPKEGPSILRIQQVVRGDSAAYFCASSLTSRNTGELFFGEGSRLTVL.

This clonotype was seen ten or more times. V usage is TRBV5-1 and J usage is TRBJ1-2; perhaps TRBD1 as D (5 bases). Looked up from germline, CDR1 is SGHRS and CDR2 is YFSETQ. Trimming pared 4 bases from V and 7 bases from J, leaving 20 bases between. CDR3 size: 15 residues. DNA of the CDR3: TGCGCCAGCAGCCTAGGCGTCGGGGCCGGCCGTGGCTACACCTTC. Translation gives CASSLGVGAGRGYTF.

This clonotype has at least ten counts. The V call is TRBV5-1, the J call TRBJ2-7; D uncertain. Trimming removed 0 bases at V and 2 bases at J, with 12 bases between. The CDR3 has 15 residues. CDR1 and CDR2 from the germline V gene are SGHRS and YFSETQ. DNA of the CDR3: TGCGCCAGCAGCTTGGTTGTGGACGCGCCCTACGAGCAGTACTTC. Translated: CASSLVVDAPYEQYF.

This clonotype was observed many times. The DNA for the CDR3 is TGCGCCAGCAGCTTGGGACAGGGGGTGAGTGGCTACACCTTC. Its protein is CASSLGQGVSGYTF. This sequence joins TRBV5-1 and TRBJ1-2; TRBD1 matches 9 bases. Per the germline V gene, CDR1 is SGHRS and CDR2 is YFSETQ. V trimming: 0 bases; J trimming: 7 bases; junction bases outside the gene matches: 4. This CDR3 spans 14 amino acids.

This clonotype was seen ten or more times. The gene calls are TRBV9 and TRBJ1-1; D gene unclear. V was clipped by 0 bases and J by 5 bases, with 20 bases between them. Germline loops: CDR1 SGDLS, CDR2 YYNGEE. This CDR3 is built from 17 residues. This CDR3 is CASSVEPATLAGTEAFF. As DNA, the CDR3 is TGTGCCAGCAGCGTAGAACCAGCGACACTGGCTGGGACTGAAGCTTTCTTT.

This clonotype was found a few times. This chain links TRBV14 with TRBJ1-2; 9 bases map to TRBD1. V shed 2 bases and J 6 bases; nucleotides not matched to a gene: 16. The CDR3 is 18 amino acids. CDR1 SGHDN and CDR2 FVKESK come from the germline V gene. The CDR3 loop is CASSQRLSAGTGFDGYTF. The CDR3 coding sequence is TGTGCCAGCAGCCAACGCCTAAGTGCCGGGACAGGGTTTGATGGCTACACCTTC.

The rearrangement links TRBV9 to TRBJ2-7, with TRBD1 matching 11 bases. The V gene end was trimmed by 5 bases and the J gene end by 6 bases; junction bases not matched to a gene: 10. This CDR3 has 15 amino acids. Germline V gives CDR1 SGDLS, CDR2 YYNGEE. CDR3: CASSESGTGGSEQYF. CDR3 in DNA: TGTGCCAGCAGTGAATCCGGGACAGGGGGAAGCGAGCAGTACTTC.

At least ten counts were recorded for this clonotype. The genes are TRBV24-1 and TRBJ1-2; the D is unclear. Trimming removed 3 bases at V and 7 bases at J, with 11 bases between. CDR1 KGHDR and CDR2 SFDVKD come from the germline V gene. This CDR3 is built from 13 residues. CDR3 residues: CATSDRRSLGYTF. The DNA of the CDR3 is TGTGCCACCAGTGATCGAAGATCCCTTGGCTACACCTTC.

This clonotype was seen repeatedly, ten times or more. The genes are TRBV5-1 and TRBJ2-7; D gene uncertain. Per the germline V gene, CDR1 is SGHRS and CDR2 is YFSETQ. The ends were cut back, 4 bases at V and 2 bases at J, with 16 bases in the middle. CDR3 size: 15 residues. The CDR3 here is CASSKTAAQPYEQYF. The CDR3 bases are TGCGCCAGCAGCAAAACGGCCGCCCAGCCCTACGAGCAGTACTTC.

Here the CDR3 reads CASSFQLNTEAFF. CDR3 nucleotides: TGTGCCAGCAGTTTCCAGTTGAACACTGAAGCTTTCTTT. The gene calls are TRBV12-3 or TRBV12-4 and TRBJ1-1; D not certain. V lost 3 bases, J lost 0 bases, and 5 bases lay in between. This CDR3 contains 13 residues.

The J gene is TRBJ1-1, the V gene TRBV25-1; 11 bases match TRBD1. The CDR3 covers 15 residues. Germline CDR1 reads MGHDK; CDR2 reads SYGVNS. After removal of 4 bases from V and 4 bases from J, the junction contained 5 bases not matched to a gene. CDR3 DNA: TGTGCCAGCAGTGGGTCCGGGACAGGGGGCACTGAAGCTTTCTTT. Its protein is CASSGSGTGGTEAFF.

Many counts were recorded for this clonotype. The J gene is TRBJ1-1, the V gene TRBV12-3 or TRBV12-4; perhaps TRBD1 as D (6 bases). V was trimmed by 3 bases and J by 7 bases, leaving 15 bases between them. The CDR3 extends over 14 amino acids. The CDR3 loop reads CASSFEGGSLEAFF. CDR3 DNA: TGTGCCAGCAGTTTTGAGGGGGGGAGCCTTGAAGCTTTCTTT.

This clonotype occurred many times. The chain is built from TRBV12-3 or TRBV12-4 and TRBJ1-1; D gene ambiguous. Trimming cost V 0 bases and J 1 base, with 12 bases left between them. This CDR3 comprises 16 residues. The CDR3: CASSLALPPQNTEAFF. The CDR3 DNA follows: TGTGCCAGCAGTTTAGCCCTCCCTCCACAGAACACTGAAGCTTTCTTT.

In this sample, this clonotype turned up many times. The V call is TRBV11-3, the J call TRBJ2-7; D is perhaps TRBD1 (6 bases). V gave up 2 bases and J gave up 5 bases, with 10 bases separating them. CDR1 and CDR2 (germline): SGHNT, YENEEA. This CDR3 has 13 residues. The CDR3 region is CASSLSPGDEQYF. The DNA for the CDR3 is TGTGCCAGCAGCTTATCACCAGGGGACGAGCAGTACTTC.

This clonotype occurred many times. The V and J genes are TRBV6-4 and TRBJ1-1, with TRBD1 identical over 7 bases. The CDR3 runs to 20 residues. Germline V gene sequence: CDR1 MRHNA, CDR2 SNTAGT. Unmatched junction bases numbered 24, after V lost 6 bases and J lost 2 bases. CDR3 amino acids: CASRTGTVRTAVDPNTEAFF. Here the CDR3 DNA reads TGTGCCAGCAGGACCGGGACAGTGAGGACGGCCGTCGATCCTAACACTGAAGCTTTCTTT.

This clonotype has ten or more counts. The chain joins TRBV2 to TRBJ1-2; D is possibly TRBD1 (5 bases). This CDR3 contains 12 residues. Trimming pared 4 bases from V and 5 bases from J, leaving 8 bases between. Per the germline V gene, CDR1 is SNHLY and CDR2 is FYNNEI. The CDR3 here is CASSGQMYGYTF. DNA for the CDR3: TGTGCCAGCAGTGGACAGATGTATGGCTACACCTTC.

The table lists this clonotype with many counts. The chain employs TRBV7-6 and TRBJ2-7; no firm D call. From germline, CDR1 is SGHVS and CDR2 FNYEAQ. The CDR3 has 14 amino acids. The V and J ends lost 1 base and 2 bases respectively, with 9 bases between them. CDR3: CASSLEGPTYEQYF. CDR3 nucleotide sequence: TGTGCCAGCAGCTTAGAGGGTCCAACCTACGAGCAGTACTTC.

In its sample, this clonotype was seen many times. This rearrangement joins TRBV12-3 or TRBV12-4 to TRBJ2-5, with TRBD2 as a possible D gene (6 bases). Trimming took 5 bases from V and 5 from J, leaving 24 bases between them. The CDR3 extends over 17 amino acids. The DNA of the CDR3 is TGTGCCAGCAGTCCCCGGAGGGGCGGGGCCATGTGGGAGACCCAGTACTTC. Translating gives CASSPRRGGAMWETQYF.

The table lists this clonotype with many counts. This rearrangement joins TRBV9 to TRBJ1-2; D is undetermined. Germline-derived CDR1 and CDR2 are SGDLS and YYNGEE. V was pared by 5 bases and J by 5 bases, with 13 bases between. The CDR3 has 13 amino acids. Written as DNA, the CDR3 is TGTGCCAGCAGTGCGGCGTCGGGGTATGGCTACACCTTC. This gives the protein CASSAASGYGYTF.

The chain recombines TRBV7-8 with TRBJ1-1; possibly TRBD1 for D (6 bases). Looked up from germline, CDR1 is SGHVS and CDR2 is FQNEAQ. The CDR3 totals 13 residues. The V and J ends lost 6 bases and 7 bases respectively, with 15 bases between them. CDR3 sequence: CASSFTGYGEAFF. CDR3 coding DNA: TGTGCCAGCAGTTTCACAGGGTATGGTGAAGCTTTCTTT.

The chain uses TRBV11-2 and TRBJ2-7; 14 bases are a match to TRBD2. The CDR3 totals 16 residues. The junction had 7 bases not matched to a gene; V was cut back by 3 bases and J by 6 bases. Germline V CDR1 and CDR2: SGHAT, FQNNGV. CDR3 loop: CASSFRLAGGPREQYF. The CDR3 nucleotides are TGTGCCAGCAGCTTCAGACTAGCGGGGGGGCCGCGCGAGCAGTACTTC.

This chain uses TRBV19 with TRBJ1-1, with TRBD1 matching 9 bases. Per the germline V gene, CDR1 is LNHDA and CDR2 is SQIVND (reference sequence). The CDR3 covers 14 residues. V lost 4 bases, J lost 5 bases, and 5 bases stayed unmatched. As DNA, the CDR3 is TGTGCCAGTAGTAGACCGGGACAGGGTACTGAAGCTTTCTTT. Translating gives CASSRPGQGTEAFF.

This clonotype has only a few counts. The CDR3 DNA follows: TGCGCCAGCAGCTTGGGGGGGCAGGACACTGAAGCTTTCTTT. It codes for CASSLGGQDTEAFF. This sequence joins TRBV5-1 and TRBJ1-1, with D perhaps TRBD1 (6 bases). The CDR3 sequence is 14 residues long. V was shortened by 0 bases and J by 3 bases, with 9 bases between the two germline ends. Looked up from germline, CDR1 is SGHRS and CDR2 is YFSETQ.

This clonotype was observed at least ten times. The chain carries TRBV20-1 and TRBJ2-7; a possible D gene is TRBD2 (6 bases). V was clipped by 4 bases and J by 0 bases, with 10 bases between them. The germline gives CDR1 DFQATT, CDR2 SNEGSKA (reference sequence). This CDR3 spans 13 amino acids. The CDR3 DNA reads TGCAGTGCTACGGGACTCGACTCCTACGAGCAGTACTTC. Its translation is CSATGLDSYEQYF.